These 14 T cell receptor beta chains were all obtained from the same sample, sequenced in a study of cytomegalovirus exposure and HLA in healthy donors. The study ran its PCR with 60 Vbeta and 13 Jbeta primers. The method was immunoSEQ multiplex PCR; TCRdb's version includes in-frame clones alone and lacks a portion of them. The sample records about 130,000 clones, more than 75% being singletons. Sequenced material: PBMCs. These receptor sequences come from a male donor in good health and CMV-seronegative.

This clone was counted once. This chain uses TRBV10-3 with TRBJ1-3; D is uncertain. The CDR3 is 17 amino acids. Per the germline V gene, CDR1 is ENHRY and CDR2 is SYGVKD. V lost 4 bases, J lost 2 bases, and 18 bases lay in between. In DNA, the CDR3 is TGTGCCATCAGTGGGGAGAGAGTAAACTTTGCTGGAAACACCATATATTTT. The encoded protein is CAISGERVNFAGNTIYF.

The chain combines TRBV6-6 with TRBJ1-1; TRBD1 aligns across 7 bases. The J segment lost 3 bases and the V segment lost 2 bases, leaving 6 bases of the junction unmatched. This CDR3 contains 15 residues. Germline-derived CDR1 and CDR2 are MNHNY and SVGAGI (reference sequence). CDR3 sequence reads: CASSYLWQGDTEAFF. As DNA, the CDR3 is TGTGCCAGCAGTTACCTTTGGCAGGGGGACACTGAAGCTTTCTTT.

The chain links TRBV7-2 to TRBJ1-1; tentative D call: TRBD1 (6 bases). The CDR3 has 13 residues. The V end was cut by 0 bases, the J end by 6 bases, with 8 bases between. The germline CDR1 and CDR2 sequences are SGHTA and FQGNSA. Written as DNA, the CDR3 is TGTGCCAGCAGCTTAGCCGCAGGGGCTGAAGCTTTCTTT. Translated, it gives CASSLAAGAEAFF. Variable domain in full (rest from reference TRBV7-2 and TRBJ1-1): GAGVSQSPSNKVTEKGKDVELRCDPISGHTALYWYRQSLGQGLEFLIYFQGNSAPDKSGLPSDRFSAERTGGSVSTLTIQRTQQEDSAVYLCASSLAAGAEAFFGQGTRLTVV.

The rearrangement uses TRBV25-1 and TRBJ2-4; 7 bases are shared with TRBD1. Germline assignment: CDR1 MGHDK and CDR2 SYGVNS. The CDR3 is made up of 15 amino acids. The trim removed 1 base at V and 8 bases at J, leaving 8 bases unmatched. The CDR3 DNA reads TGTGCCAGCAGTGAATGGAGGACAGGAAGCGACATTCAGTACTTC. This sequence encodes CASSEWRTGSDIQYF. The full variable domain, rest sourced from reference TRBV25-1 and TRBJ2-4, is EADIYQTPRYLVIGTGKKITLECSQTMGHDKMYWYQQDPGMELHLIHYSYGVNSTEKGDLSSESTVSRIRTEHFPLTLESARPSHTSQYLCASSEWRTGSDIQYFGAGTRLSVL.

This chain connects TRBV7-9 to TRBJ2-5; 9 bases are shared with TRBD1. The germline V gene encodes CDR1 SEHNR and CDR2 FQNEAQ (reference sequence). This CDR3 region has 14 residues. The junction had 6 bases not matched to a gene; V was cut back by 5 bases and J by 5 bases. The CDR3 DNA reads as TGTGCCAGCAGCCAGGGACAGGGATTGGAGACCCAGTACTTC. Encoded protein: CASSQGQGLETQYF.

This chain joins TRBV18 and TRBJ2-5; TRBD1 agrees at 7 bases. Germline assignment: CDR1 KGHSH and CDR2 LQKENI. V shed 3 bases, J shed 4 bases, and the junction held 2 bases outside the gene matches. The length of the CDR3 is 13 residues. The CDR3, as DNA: TGTGCCAGCTCACCCGCAGGGGGAGAGACCCAGTACTTC. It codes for CASSPAGGETQYF.

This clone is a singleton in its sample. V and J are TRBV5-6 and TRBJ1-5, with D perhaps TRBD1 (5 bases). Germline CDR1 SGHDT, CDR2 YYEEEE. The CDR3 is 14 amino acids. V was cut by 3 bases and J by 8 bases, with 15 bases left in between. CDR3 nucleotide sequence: TGTGCCAGCAGCTCGGCGGGGGGTCTCGAGCCCCAGCATTTT. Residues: CASSSAGGLEPQHF.

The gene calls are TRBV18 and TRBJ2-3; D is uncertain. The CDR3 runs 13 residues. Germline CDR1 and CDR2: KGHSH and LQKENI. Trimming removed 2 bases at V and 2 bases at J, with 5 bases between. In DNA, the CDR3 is TGTGCCAGCTCACCAGGCCTCACAGATACGCAGTATTTT. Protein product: CASSPGLTDTQYF.

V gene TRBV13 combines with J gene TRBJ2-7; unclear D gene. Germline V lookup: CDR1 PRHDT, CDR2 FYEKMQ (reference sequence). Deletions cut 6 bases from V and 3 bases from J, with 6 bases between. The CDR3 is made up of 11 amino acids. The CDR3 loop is CASRSYYEQYF. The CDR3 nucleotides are TGTGCCAGCAGATCGTACTACGAGCAGTACTTC.

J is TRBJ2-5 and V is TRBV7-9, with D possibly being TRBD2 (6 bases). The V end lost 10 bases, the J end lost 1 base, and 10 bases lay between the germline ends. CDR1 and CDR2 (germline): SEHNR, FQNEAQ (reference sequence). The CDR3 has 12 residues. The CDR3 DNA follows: TGTGCCACCACGGGAGTCCAAGAGACCCAGTACTTC. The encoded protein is CATTGVQETQYF.

The CDR3 DNA follows: TGTGCCAGCAGCTTTGAGCCCAAAGGAGGCGGCTACACCTTC. The encoded protein is CASSFEPKGGGYTF. J is TRBJ1-2 and V is TRBV7-8, with unresolved D. Germline CDR1 and CDR2: SGHVS and FQNEAQ. The CDR3 spans 14 residues. V was trimmed by 3 bases and J by 8 bases, leaving 16 bases between them.

For the CDR3, the DNA is TGTGCCAGCAGCCCCCGGACAGTAAATGAGCAGTTCTTC. Residues: CASSPRTVNEQFF. The chain has TRBV14 and TRBJ2-1, with a possible D match to TRBD1 (6 bases). CDR1 and CDR2 (germline): SGHDN, FVKESK. This CDR3 contains 13 residues. Trimming took 4 bases from V and 7 from J, leaving 11 bases between them.

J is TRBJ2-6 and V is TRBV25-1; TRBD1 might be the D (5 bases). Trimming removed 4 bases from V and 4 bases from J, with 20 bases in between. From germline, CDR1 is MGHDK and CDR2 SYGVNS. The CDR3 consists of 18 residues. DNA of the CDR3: TGTGCCAGCAGTGTCGGTTTTGGCAGGGTGTCCGGGGCCAACGTCCTGACTTTC. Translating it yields CASSVGFGRVSGANVLTF.

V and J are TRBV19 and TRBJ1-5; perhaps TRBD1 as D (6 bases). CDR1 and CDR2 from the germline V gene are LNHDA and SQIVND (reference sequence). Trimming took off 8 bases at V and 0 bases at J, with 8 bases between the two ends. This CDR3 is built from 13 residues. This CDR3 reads CASGQHSNQPQHF. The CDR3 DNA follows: TGTGCCAGTGGACAGCATAGCAATCAGCCCCAGCATTTT.